The clone carrying this T cell receptor beta chain was recorded many times. Its antigen is undetermined. The source of the sample is a study of CD8 T cells in ankylosing spondylitis. Findings and caveats of the study: Ankylosing spondylitis blood seemed to carry a telltale TCR beta motif made of roughly 8 highly homologous variants. Significant enrichment of disease-linked clones was reportedly seen in matched ankylosing spondylitis synovial fluid. Previous work reported some of these motif variants in the synovial fluid and blood of reactive arthritis.

The CDR3 has 16 residues. After removal of 3 bases from V and 5 bases from J, the junction contained 11 bases not matched to a gene. Germline CDR1 and CDR2: ENHRY and SYGVKD. Quantitative molecular-barcoded 5'-RACE generated the TCR beta libraries. TCRdb re-analysed the 5' RACE reads in MiXCR, keeping a single row per CDR3 protein. The sample has 450,000 or so distinct CDR3 sequences, roughly 27% seen once. The sequence was obtained from a male donor with ankylosing spondylitis. The sequencing sample was made of blood, either unsorted or a sorted T cell fraction (not recorded which). The J gene is TRBJ2-5, the V gene TRBV10-3, with 8 bases identical to TRBD1. CDR3 sequence: CAISDTGQGREETQYF. The DNA of the CDR3 is TGTGCCATCAGTGATACAGGACAGGGAAGAGAGGAGACCCAGTACTTC.